This T cell receptor (beta chain) comes out of a study of control samples from healthy donors and cancer patients. Trimming took 4 bases from V and 4 from J; bases not matched to a gene: 3. The CDR3 runs to 14 residues. Germline CDR1 SGHRS, CDR2 YFSETQ. This table comes from immunoSEQ multiplex PCR, and its TCRdb copy is limited to in-frame clones, with some not included. This table has approximately 190,000 clones, around 90% appearing once. This sequence joins TRBV5-1 and TRBJ1-1; 11 nucleotides align to TRBD1. The sample consisted of blood. The receptor was isolated from a man aged 25-40 years in good health. CDR3 coding DNA: TGCGCCAGCAGCCCGGACAGGGGGCTCACTGAAGCTTTCTTT. Encoded protein: CASSPDRGLTEAFF.